These 22 T cell receptor beta chains came from one sample sequenced in a study of blood T cell repertoires in COVID-19. Assay: immunoSEQ multiplex PCR; the TCRdb copy retains only in-frame clones and omits some. The sample lists some 290,000 clones; around 89% were seen once. The source material was peripheral blood. All receptors come from a woman between 40 and 50 years old with COVID-19, enrolled during active disease.

The J gene is TRBJ1-6, the V gene TRBV28; TRBD1 matches 8 bases. In germline, CDR1 is MDHEN, CDR2 SYDVKM. The ends lost 4 bases at V and 6 bases at J; junction bases unmatched: 5. The CDR3 is made up of 15 amino acids. The DNA for the CDR3 is TGTGCCAGCAGTTCCCCGGGACAGGTTAATTCACCCCTCCACTTT. Encoded protein: CASSSPGQVNSPLHF.

DNA of the CDR3: TGTGCCAGCAGGAGGTCCGGGGGAACTGAAGCTTTCTTT. Translated: CASRRSGGTEAFF. The J gene is TRBJ1-1, the V gene TRBV28; D is perhaps TRBD1 (5 bases). Trimming took 6 bases from V and 5 from J, leaving 13 bases between them. Germline assignment: CDR1 MDHEN and CDR2 SYDVKM. The CDR3 is made up of 13 amino acids.

This sequence joins TRBV2 and TRBJ2-1, with D possibly being TRBD2 (6 bases). This CDR3 region has 15 residues. Looked up from germline, CDR1 is SNHLY and CDR2 is FYNNEI. V lost 4 bases to trimming and J lost 9 bases, with 19 bases between them. This CDR3 reads CASSVSSPVGGEQFF. DNA for the CDR3: TGTGCCAGCAGTGTGAGTAGCCCGGTGGGGGGTGAGCAGTTCTTC. Full variable domain (remainder filled in from reference TRBV2 and TRBJ2-1): EPEVTQTPSHQVTQMGQEVILRCVPISNHLYFYWYRQILGQKVEFLVSFYNNEISEKSEIFDDQFSVERPDGSNFTLKIRSTKLEDSAMYFCASSVSSPVGGEQFFGPGTRLTVL.

The V call is TRBV28, the J call TRBJ1-2; 11 bases match TRBD1. Trimming at V came to 3 bases and at J to 3 bases, leaving 3 bases not matched to a gene. Germline values: CDR1 MDHEN, CDR2 SYDVKM. This CDR3 is built from 15 residues. The CDR3 protein is CASSLGQGGDYGYTF. Here the CDR3 DNA reads TGTGCCAGCAGTTTGGGACAGGGGGGGGACTATGGCTACACCTTC.

This chain joins TRBV19 and TRBJ1-4; TRBD1 matches at 8 bases. Germline assignment: CDR1 LNHDA and CDR2 SQIVND (reference sequence). This CDR3 contains 15 residues. V lost 3 bases, J lost 7 bases, and 7 bases stayed unmatched. CDR3 nucleotides: TGTGCCAGTAGTATCGGACAGGGTAGAAGTGAAAAACTGTTTTTT. Its translation: CASSIGQGRSEKLFF. The whole variable domain, filled in from reference TRBV19 and TRBJ1-4, reads DGGITQSPKYLFRKEGQNVTLSCEQNLNHDAMYWYRQDPGQGLRLIYYSQIVNDFQKGDIAEGYSVSREKKESFPLTVTSAQKNPTAFYLCASSIGQGRSEKLFFGSGTQLSVL.

This chain connects TRBV6-5 to TRBJ1-1, with D possibly being TRBD1 (5 bases). This CDR3 has 13 amino acids. Germline V gene data show CDR1 as MNHEY and CDR2 as SVGAGI. Trimming left V 2 bases short and J 11 bases short, with 15 bases between. CDR3 in DNA: TGTGCCAGCAGTTACCGGCAGGGTATGACCGCTTTCTTT. Amino acid sequence: CASSYRQGMTAFF.

This clone has a single count. This chain links TRBV4-3 with TRBJ2-3, with D possibly TRBD2 on 6 matching bases. V was clipped by 1 base and J by 1 base, with 12 bases between them. The CDR3 sequence is 16 residues long. Germline V CDR1 and CDR2: LGHNA, YSLEER. The CDR3: CASSQAVGGGTDTQYF. DNA of the CDR3: TGCGCCAGCAGCCAAGCAGTAGGCGGGGGCACAGATACGCAGTATTTT.

The chain couples TRBV6-6 to TRBJ1-1; possible D gene TRBD1, 6 bases. V was clipped by 0 bases and J by 1 base, with 9 bases between them. Germline CDR1 is MNHNY and CDR2 is SVGAGI (reference sequence). This CDR3 has 15 residues. CDR3 amino acids: CASSYSGAGNTEAFF. The CDR3 coding sequence is TGTGCCAGCAGTTACTCGGGGGCAGGGAACACTGAAGCTTTCTTT.

This rearrangement joins TRBV3-1 (or the pseudogene TRBV3-2) to TRBJ2-5; 8 positions agree with TRBD1. The trim removed 4 bases at V and 4 bases at J, leaving 2 bases unmatched. The germline gives CDR1 LGHDT, CDR2 YNNKEL (reference sequence). This CDR3 spans 13 amino acids. CDR3 nucleotides: TGTGCCAGCAGCCGACAGGGGTCAGAGACCCAGTACTTC. Translated: CASSRQGSETQYF.

This CDR3 is CASSFGTGGISPLHF. CDR3 nucleotide sequence: TGTGCCAGCAGCTTTGGGACAGGGGGCATTTCACCCCTCCACTTT. The chain has TRBV9 and TRBJ1-6, with 12 bases aligning to TRBD1. Losses at the gene ends were 4 bases for V and 9 bases for J; bases not matched to a gene: 5. CDR3 length equals 15 residues. Germline CDR1 reads SGDLS; CDR2 reads YYNGEE. Using reference TRBV9 and TRBJ1-6 for the parts outside the CDR3, the full variable domain is DSGVTQTPKHLITATGQRVTLRCSPRSGDLSVYWYQQSLDQGLQFLIQYYNGEERAKGNILERFSAQQFPDLHSELNLSSLELGDSALYFCASSFGTGGISPLHFGNGTRLTVT.

The chain combines TRBV5-1 with TRBJ2-1; 13 bases agree with TRBD2. The length of the CDR3 is 16 residues. Germline V gene lookup returns CDR1 SGHRS and CDR2 YFSETQ. Trimming at V came to 4 bases and at J to 6 bases, leaving 7 bases not matched to a gene. CDR3 residues: CASSKPTSGGANEQFF. The CDR3 nucleotides are TGCGCCAGCAGCAAACCTACTAGCGGGGGGGCCAATGAGCAGTTCTTC.

The count of this clone is one. This chain connects TRBV4-1 to TRBJ1-2, with 7 bases lining up with TRBD1. Germline V gene data show CDR1 as MGHRA and CDR2 as YSYEKL. The trim removed 0 bases at V and 1 base at J, leaving 2 bases unmatched. CDR3 size: 15 residues. The DNA of the CDR3 is TGCGCCAGCAGCCAAGAACAGGGGATTAACTATGGCTACACCTTC. Translated, it gives CASSQEQGINYGYTF.

The chain joins TRBV10-3 to TRBJ2-7; 7 positions match TRBD2. The CDR3 is 15 amino acids. Germline-derived CDR1 and CDR2 are ENHRY and SYGVKD. The V segment lost 7 bases and the J segment 1 base; nucleotides outside the gene matches: 10. DNA of the CDR3: TGTGCCATCACCCCGGGGGGAGCGGGGTCCTACGAGCAGTACTTC. Translation gives CAITPGGAGSYEQYF.

The genes are TRBV4-1 and TRBJ2-7; TRBD1 agrees at 7 bases. This CDR3 region has 15 residues. CDR1 and CDR2 from the germline V gene are MGHRA and YSYEKL. With 1 base clipped from V and 3 bases from J, the junction kept 6 bases outside the gene matches. The CDR3 DNA follows: TGCGCCAGCAGCCAAGGACAGGGACCGAACTACGAGCAGTACTTC. The encoded protein is CASSQGQGPNYEQYF.

This rearrangement joins TRBV19 to TRBJ2-2; 12 bases fit TRBD2. This CDR3 region has 17 residues. V gave up 3 bases and J gave up 5 bases; unmatched junction bases: 7. Germline V gene lookup returns CDR1 LNHDA and CDR2 SQIVND (reference sequence). The CDR3 DNA sequence: TGTGCCAGTAGTATTGAACTAGCGGGGGGTTTTACCGGGGAGCTGTTTTTT. Its translation: CASSIELAGGFTGELFF.

The count of this clone is one. The V gene is TRBV30, the J gene TRBJ1-2; D is unclear. The CDR3 loop spans 15 amino acids. Trimming shortened V by 0 bases and J by 3 bases, and 14 bases separated the two germline ends. The germline CDR1 and CDR2 sequences are GTSNPN and SVGIG (reference sequence). This chain's CDR3 is CAWSVSMADYYGYTF. For the CDR3, the DNA is TGTGCCTGGAGTGTATCGATGGCAGACTACTATGGCTACACCTTC.

This clone was observed once. In nucleotides, the CDR3 is TGTGCCAGCAGCCAAGGGACAGCGAACACCGGGGAGCTGTTTTTT. Its translation: CASSQGTANTGELFF. The chain links TRBV14 to TRBJ2-2; maybe TRBD1 (6 bases). The CDR3 has 15 residues. Per the germline V gene, CDR1 is SGHDN and CDR2 is FVKESK. The V and J ends lost 1 base and 0 bases respectively, with 6 bases between them.

This sequence joins TRBV19 and TRBJ2-7, with 9 bases aligning to TRBD2. The germline CDR1 and CDR2 sequences are LNHDA and SQIVND (reference sequence). V was clipped by 4 bases and J by 6 bases; unmatched bases: 10. CDR3 size: 15 residues. The CDR3 protein is CASSTFAGGPGEQYF. CDR3 sequence (DNA): TGTGCCAGTAGTACCTTTGCGGGAGGGCCTGGCGAGCAGTACTTC.

The chain joins TRBV7-9 to TRBJ1-1, with unresolved D. CDR1 is SEHNR and CDR2 is FQNEAQ in the germline V gene (reference sequence). This CDR3 is built from 11 residues. Deletions cut 5 bases from V and 10 bases from J, with 11 bases between. CDR3 region: CASSVNGGAFF. CDR3 DNA: TGTGCCAGCAGCGTGAATGGAGGAGCTTTCTTT.

In nucleotides, the CDR3 is TGTGCTAGTGGTTTGGTACGAGGACTACTGTACGAGCAGTACTTC. Translation gives CASGLVRGLLYEQYF. The chain has TRBV12-5 and TRBJ2-7; TRBD2 might be the D (6 bases). The germline V gene has CDR1 LGHNT and CDR2 FRNRAP. With 0 bases removed from V and 4 bases from J, the gap between germline ends came to 13 bases. The CDR3 has 15 residues.

This clone has only one observation. The genes are TRBV7-2 and TRBJ2-1, with D tentatively TRBD1 (5 bases). Germline CDR1 is SGHTA and CDR2 is FQGNSA. The ends were cut back, 7 bases at V and 6 bases at J, with 22 bases in the middle. This CDR3 has 16 amino acids. The chain's CDR3 is CASNPIGLSRGNEQFF. In DNA form, the CDR3 reads TGTGCCAGCAACCCCATCGGGCTGTCAAGGGGCAATGAGCAGTTCTTC.

The chain employs TRBV19 and TRBJ1-6, with D perhaps matching TRBD1 (5 bases). Germline V lookup: CDR1 LNHDA, CDR2 SQIVND (reference sequence). Trimming took 3 bases from V and 9 from J, leaving 12 bases between them. This CDR3 has 14 amino acids. CDR3 sequence reads: CASSIVGRASPLHF. The CDR3 nucleotides read TGTGCCAGTAGTATCGTCGGCAGGGCTTCACCCCTCCACTTT.